The present T cell receptor beta chain was sequenced within a study of T cell responses to AZD1222 COVID-19 vaccine. General observations from the study: White British ancestry dominated among donors, who included more females, and clonal diversity was possibly underestimated.

Measured with immunoSEQ multiplex PCR; TCRdb has only the in-frame clones, and not every one. The data show 30,000 to 35,000 clones, with around three quarters seen just once and roughly 4% held by the top ten. Worth noting for this clone: Its specificity is not known.

The CDR3 runs to 18 residues. The V segment lost 5 bases and the J segment 0 bases; nucleotides outside the gene matches: 14. CDR1 and CDR2 from the germline V gene are LNHDA and SQIVND (reference sequence). The specimen was peripheral blood, collected 28 days after the second AZD1222 dose. This TCR was sampled from an adult who received the AZD1222 COVID-19 vaccine. This sequence joins TRBV19 and TRBJ2-3; 7 nucleotides align to TRBD2. CDR3 sequence: CASSPGGLADTSTDTQYF. CDR3 DNA: TGTGCCAGTAGTCCGGGGGGATTAGCGGATACTAGCACAGATACGCAGTATTTT.